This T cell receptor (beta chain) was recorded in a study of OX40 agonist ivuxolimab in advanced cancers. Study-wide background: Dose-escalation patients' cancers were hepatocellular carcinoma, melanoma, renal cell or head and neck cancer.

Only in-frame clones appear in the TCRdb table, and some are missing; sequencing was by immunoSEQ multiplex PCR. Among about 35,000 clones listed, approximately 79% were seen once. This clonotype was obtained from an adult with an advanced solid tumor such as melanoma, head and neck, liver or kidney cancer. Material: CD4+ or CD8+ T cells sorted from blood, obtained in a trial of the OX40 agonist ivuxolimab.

CDR3 in amino acids: CASSLVRLNEQFF. The CDR3 DNA reads TGTGCCAGCAGCTTAGTTAGACTCAATGAGCAGTTCTTC. This chain links TRBV11-1 with TRBJ2-1, with unresolved D. V gave up 1 base and J gave up 6 bases, with 7 bases separating them. CDR3 length equals 13 residues. The germline gives CDR1 SGHAT, CDR2 FQDESV (reference sequence). Variable domain in full (rest from reference TRBV11-1 and TRBJ2-1): EAEVAQSPRYKITEKSQAVAFWCDPISGHATLYWYRQILGQGPELLVQFQDESVVDDSQLPKDRFSAERLKGVDSTLKIQPAELGDSAMYLCASSLVRLNEQFFGPGTRLTVL.